The sequence of this T cell receptor (beta chain) was determined in a study of vaccination and CD4 T cells after COVID-19. The Oncomine TCR Beta short-read assay was applied to DNA of cultured CD4+ T cells. TCRdb ran MiXCR on the PCR reads and lists one entry per CDR3 protein. The table lists around 11,000 distinct CDR3 sequences, over 55% of them singletons. Specified treatment: approximately 9-day PBMC culture with coronavirus spike peptide pools or control peptides (ViraFEST assay). As for this clonotype: The antigen is unknown.

This CDR3 contains 16 residues. CDR1 and CDR2 from the germline V gene are MNHEY and SVGAGI. V lost 4 bases and J lost 2; bases outside the gene matches: 10. Sequenced input: CD4+ T cells from blood, cultured in vitro. The J gene is TRBJ2-7, the V gene TRBV6-5, with 8 bases that match TRBD2. The sequence was collected from a human donor who had recovered from COVID-19. In DNA, the CDR3 is TGTGCCAGCAGTTCGCGGTGGAGCGGGAGACCCTACGAGCAGTACTTC. This sequence encodes CASSSRWSGRPYEQYF.